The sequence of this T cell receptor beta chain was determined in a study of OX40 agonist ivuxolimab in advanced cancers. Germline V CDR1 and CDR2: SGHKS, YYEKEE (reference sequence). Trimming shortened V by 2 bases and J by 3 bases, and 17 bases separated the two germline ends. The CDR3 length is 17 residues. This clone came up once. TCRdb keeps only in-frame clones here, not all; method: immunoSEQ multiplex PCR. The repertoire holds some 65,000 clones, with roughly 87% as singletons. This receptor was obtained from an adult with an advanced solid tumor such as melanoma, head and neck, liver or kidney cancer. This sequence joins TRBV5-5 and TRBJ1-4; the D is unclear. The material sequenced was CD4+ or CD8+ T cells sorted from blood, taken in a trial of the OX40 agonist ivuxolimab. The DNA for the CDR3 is TGTGCCAGCAGCTTCCCTGGTGAGGGCCTTGCTAATGAAAAACTGTTTTTT. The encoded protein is CASSFPGEGLANEKLFF. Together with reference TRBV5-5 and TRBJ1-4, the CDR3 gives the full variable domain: DAGVTQSPTHLIKTRGQQVTLRCSPISGHKSVSWYQQVLGQGPQFIFQYYEKEERGRGNFPDRFSARQFPNYSSELNVNALLLGDSALYLCASSFPGEGLANEKLFFGSGTQLSVL.